The 25 T cell receptor beta chains below come from one sample, sequenced in a study of blood T cell repertoires in COVID-19. Assay used: immunoSEQ multiplex PCR; TCRdb lists only in-frame clones, some missing. The sample contains some 300,000 clones, approximately 91% of which appear only once. The sample consisted of PBMCs or T cells enriched from blood (not recorded which). The receptors derive from a woman aged 25-40 years who had been exposed to COVID-19.

This chain joins TRBV3-1 (or the pseudogene TRBV3-2) and TRBJ2-7; 7 bases are shared with TRBD2. This CDR3 is 13 amino acids long. Per germline, CDR1 LGHDT and CDR2 YNNKEL (reference sequence). The J segment lost 6 bases and the V segment lost 4 bases, leaving 6 bases of the junction unmatched. The CDR3 DNA follows: TGTGCCAGCAGCCGCTTGGGGGAGGGCGAGCAGTACTTC. Its translation is CASSRLGEGEQYF.

The chain employs TRBV7-9 and TRBJ2-3; 13 bases are a match to TRBD2. This CDR3 region has 16 residues. CDR1 and CDR2 (germline): SEHNR, FQNEAQ (reference sequence). The ends lost 7 bases at V and 1 base at J; junction bases unmatched: 5. The CDR3 bases are TGTGCCAGCACCCTCGGGACTAGCGGGGGCACAGATACGCAGTATTTT. Translation: CASTLGTSGGTDTQYF.

This rearrangement joins TRBV2 to TRBJ2-3; 12 nucleotides line up with TRBD2. V shed 9 bases and J 2 bases; nucleotides not matched to a gene: 3. Germline CDR1 is SNHLY and CDR2 is FYNNEI. This CDR3 has 14 residues. The CDR3 loop reads CASGLAGTTDTQYF. The CDR3, as DNA: TGTGCCAGTGGACTAGCGGGGACCACAGATACGCAGTATTTT.

This clone was observed once. The J gene is TRBJ2-4, the V gene TRBV6-5; 9 positions match TRBD1. Germline V gene lookup returns CDR1 MNHEY and CDR2 SVGAGI. The V gene end was trimmed by 6 bases and the J gene end by 9 bases; junction bases not matched to a gene: 12. The length of the CDR3 is 15 residues. This CDR3 is CASRRLGQGGGIQYF. The CDR3 DNA reads as TGTGCCAGCAGGAGACTGGGACAGGGAGGGGGCATTCAGTACTTC.

The chain joins TRBV19 to TRBJ2-7; unclear D gene. V lost 6 bases and J lost 3, with 12 bases in between. The CDR3 is made up of 13 amino acids. The germline V gene encodes CDR1 LNHDA and CDR2 SQIVND (reference sequence). The CDR3 loop reads CASSALLSYEQYF. DNA for the CDR3: TGTGCCAGTAGCGCGTTGTTAAGCTACGAGCAGTACTTC.

V usage is TRBV11-2 and J usage is TRBJ1-1, with 10 bases that match TRBD1. Germline V gives CDR1 SGHAT, CDR2 FQNNGV. The CDR3 covers 16 residues. The V segment lost 5 bases and the J segment 4 bases; nucleotides outside the gene matches: 10. The CDR3 coding sequence is TGTGCCAGCAGCGGTGGGACAGGGGAGTCTGGCACTGAAGCTTTCTTT. It encodes CASSGGTGESGTEAFF.

The chain couples TRBV19 to TRBJ1-5; 9 bases map to TRBD1. J gave up 3 bases and V 6 bases, and 9 bases lay outside the gene matches. The CDR3 has 16 amino acids. The germline gives CDR1 LNHDA, CDR2 SQIVND (reference sequence). The CDR3 region is CASRTTGGGYNQPQHF. CDR3 nucleotides: TGTGCCAGTAGGACTACAGGGGGCGGCTACAATCAGCCCCAGCATTTT. Full variable domain (rest looked up from reference TRBV19 and TRBJ1-5): DGGITQSPKYLFRKEGQNVTLSCEQNLNHDAMYWYRQDPGQGLRLIYYSQIVNDFQKGDIAEGYSVSREKKESFPLTVTSAQKNPTAFYLCASRTTGGGYNQPQHFGDGTRLSIL.

This clone was counted a single time. The chain links TRBV4-1 to TRBJ2-2; D is perhaps TRBD1 (6 bases). Trimming left V 2 bases short and J 13 bases short, with 11 bases between. CDR1 and CDR2 from the germline V gene are MGHRA and YSYEKL. The CDR3 loop spans 12 amino acids. CDR3 nucleotides: TGCGCCAGCAGCCAACAGGGGAAGTTGCTGTTTTTT. Translated: CASSQQGKLLFF.

The V call is TRBV6-5, the J call TRBJ2-3, with 10 bases that match TRBD2. The length of the CDR3 is 13 residues. The germline CDR1 and CDR2 sequences are MNHEY and SVGAGI. J gave up 3 bases and V 7 bases, and 1 base lay outside the gene matches. CDR3 DNA sequence: TGTGCCAGCAAGCGGGGGGGTACAGATACGCAGTATTTT. It encodes CASKRGGTDTQYF.

The chain carries TRBV24-1 and TRBJ2-1; 9 bases align to TRBD2. Germline loops: CDR1 KGHDR, CDR2 SFDVKD. This CDR3 region has 16 residues. V shed 1 base, J shed 5 bases, and the junction held 5 bases outside the gene matches. The CDR3 sequence is CATSDFRLAGNNEQFF. The CDR3 DNA follows: TGTGCCACCAGTGATTTCCGGCTAGCGGGGAACAATGAGCAGTTCTTC.

The chain is built from TRBV27 and TRBJ2-1; possible D gene TRBD1, 5 bases. Germline V gives CDR1 MNHEY, CDR2 SMNVEV (reference sequence). There are 15 residues in the CDR3. V gave up 6 bases and J gave up 2 bases, with 14 bases separating them. In nucleotides, the CDR3 is TGTGCCAGCAGCGTGGACACAAAACCCTACAATGAGCAGTTCTTC. This encodes CASSVDTKPYNEQFF.

V and J are TRBV18 and TRBJ2-2; D unclear. The CDR3 consists of 12 residues. V gave up 3 bases and J gave up 6 bases, with 5 bases separating them. CDR1 is KGHSH and CDR2 is LQKENI in the germline V gene. The CDR3 bases are TGTGCCAGCTCACCCGCGTCCGGGGAGCTGTTTTTT. This gives the protein CASSPASGELFF.

This clone was picked up one time. The V gene is TRBV9, the J gene TRBJ2-1; 10 bases agree with TRBD2. Trimming took 5 bases from V and 3 from J; bases not matched to a gene: 8. The CDR3 spans 16 residues. The germline V gene encodes CDR1 SGDLS and CDR2 YYNGEE. CDR3 DNA sequence: TGTGCCAGCAGGCCTACTAGCGGGGAGAGCTACAATGAGCAGTTCTTC. It specifies CASRPTSGESYNEQFF.

The gene calls are TRBV2 and TRBJ2-1; D is undetermined. V was pared by 4 bases and J by 2 bases, with 9 bases between. The length of the CDR3 is 14 residues. Germline CDR1 reads SNHLY; CDR2 reads FYNNEI. The chain's CDR3 is CASSGELTYNEQFF. CDR3 sequence (DNA): TGTGCCAGCAGTGGTGAACTAACCTACAATGAGCAGTTCTTC.

This CDR3 reads CASSFTGIEKLFF. In nucleotides, the CDR3 is TGTGCCAGCAGTTTTACAGGAATAGAAAAACTGTTTTTT. The chain uses TRBV12-3 or TRBV12-4 and TRBJ1-4; D is perhaps TRBD1 (5 bases). This CDR3 has 13 amino acids. V gave up 3 bases and J gave up 8 bases, with 10 bases separating them.

The chain recombines TRBV7-9 with TRBJ2-1; 12 bases are shared with TRBD2. From germline, CDR1 is SEHNR and CDR2 FQNEAQ (reference sequence). CDR3 length: 19 residues. V was clipped by 2 bases and J by 2 bases; unmatched bases: 10. The CDR3 spells CASSLNWTSGAVAYNEQFF. The CDR3 DNA follows: TGTGCCAGCAGCTTAAATTGGACTAGCGGGGCTGTGGCCTACAATGAGCAGTTCTTC.

The V gene is TRBV7-9, the J gene TRBJ1-3; D gene uncertain. The CDR3 is 12 residues long. Trimming took 7 bases from V and 2 from J, leaving 6 bases between them. The germline CDR1 and CDR2 sequences are SEHNR and FQNEAQ (reference sequence). CDR3 bases: TGTGCCAGCATCCCCGCTGGAAACACCATATATTTT. Protein: CASIPAGNTIYF.

The rearrangement uses TRBV19 and TRBJ1-2, with TRBD1 matching over 9 bases. V gave up 7 bases and J gave up 3 bases; unmatched junction bases: 12. The CDR3 totals 16 residues. CDR1 and CDR2 (germline): LNHDA, SQIVND (reference sequence). The CDR3 bases are TGTGCCAGTACCCCTCGGACAGGGGCGTTTTACTATGGCTACACCTTC. Amino acid sequence: CASTPRTGAFYYGYTF.

The V and J genes are TRBV2 and TRBJ1-2, with TRBD1 as a possible D gene (6 bases). There are 13 residues in the CDR3. The V and J ends lost 6 bases and 5 bases respectively, with 13 bases between them. CDR1 and CDR2 (germline): SNHLY, FYNNEI. CDR3 sequence reads: CASRVLTGYGYTF. The CDR3 bases are TGTGCCAGCAGGGTCCTGACAGGATATGGCTACACCTTC.

This sequence joins TRBV6-5 and TRBJ1-1; D is unclear. The CDR3 spans 12 residues. Germline V gene data show CDR1 as MNHEY and CDR2 as SVGAGI. Deletions cut 5 bases from V and 1 base from J, with 5 bases between. This chain's CDR3 is CASSTANTEAFF. Written as DNA, the CDR3 is TGTGCCAGCAGTACAGCGAACACTGAAGCTTTCTTT.

This chain uses TRBV4-2 with TRBJ2-2; D possibly corresponds to TRBD2 (5 bases). Germline V lookup: CDR1 LGHNA, CDR2 YNFKEQ. V lost 10 bases and J 1 base, leaving 7 bases between the germline ends. The CDR3 covers 12 residues. The CDR3 DNA follows: TGTGCCACCGGAGGGAACACCGGGGAGCTGTTTTTT. Its translation is CATGGNTGELFF.

V gene TRBV11-3 combines with J gene TRBJ2-3, with D maybe TRBD2 (5 bases). The V end lost 4 bases, the J end lost 2 bases, and 13 bases lay between the germline ends. This CDR3 is 15 amino acids long. The germline V gene encodes CDR1 SGHNT and CDR2 YENEEA. CDR3 sequence: CASSSHAGTTDTQYF. CDR3 in DNA: TGTGCCAGCAGCTCCCATGCGGGTACCACAGATACGCAGTATTTT. The variable domain in full, with the rest retrieved from reference TRBV11-3 and TRBJ2-3, is EAGVVQSPRYKIIEKKQPVAFWCNPISGHNTLYWYLQNLGQGPELLIRYENEEAVDDSQLPKDRFSAERLKGVDSTLKIQPAELGDSAVYLCASSSHAGTTDTQYFGPGTRLTVL.

The V and J genes are TRBV29-1 and TRBJ2-7; 10 bases match TRBD2. CDR1 and CDR2 from the germline V gene are SQVTM and ANQGSEA. The trim removed 8 bases at V and 3 bases at J, leaving 7 bases unmatched. The CDR3 covers 13 residues. CDR3 loop: CSFSGTSVYEQYF. CDR3 DNA sequence: TGCAGCTTCTCCGGGACTAGCGTCTACGAGCAGTACTTC.

This clone appeared a single time. This chain links TRBV12-5 with TRBJ1-3, with D uncertain. CDR3 length equals 13 residues. Germline CDR1 reads LGHNT; CDR2 reads FRNRAP. V shed 8 bases and J shed 8 bases, with 16 bases lying between them. Here the CDR3 reads CASSPLESDTIYF. In DNA form, the CDR3 reads TGTGCTAGTTCCCCCCTCGAGTCTGACACCATATATTTT.

The V and J genes are TRBV7-9 and TRBJ1-2; D ambiguous. V lost 3 bases and J 3 bases, leaving 8 bases between the germline ends. The CDR3 has 13 residues. CDR1 and CDR2 from the germline V gene are SEHNR and FQNEAQ (reference sequence). The CDR3 bases are TGTGCCAGCAGCTTGCACGGGGACTATGGCTACACCTTC. Translation gives CASSLHGDYGYTF.